These 18 T cell receptor beta chains originate from one sample sequenced in a study of human T cells and chemical hapten exposure. Time point: pre-sensitization, week 0. The treatment here: therapeutic diphenylcyclopropenone sensitization with weekly scalp DPC. From the RACE reads, TCRdb called clonotypes with MiXCR, one entry per CDR3 protein. This table holds 200,000 to 300,000 distinct CDR3 sequences, 7% to 10% found once. The sample consisted of whole blood, taken in connection with sensitization to the hapten diphenylcyclopropenone (DPC). The receptors stem from a woman between 40 and 55 years old with alopecia areata. Some clones in this sample may be carry-over from other donors' samples.

This clonotype turned up a few times. The chain couples TRBV5-6 to TRBJ1-4; D ambiguous. V was shortened by 0 bases and J by 0 bases, with 6 bases between the two germline ends. This CDR3 has 15 residues. CDR1 and CDR2 from the germline V gene are SGHDT and YYEEEE. Written as DNA, the CDR3 is TGTGCCAGCAGCTTGGGAATAGCAACTAATGAAAAACTGTTTTTT. This encodes CASSLGIATNEKLFF.

V usage is TRBV4-2 and J usage is TRBJ2-5; weak D call: TRBD2 (6 bases). Germline values: CDR1 LGHNA, CDR2 YNFKEQ. V lost 0 bases, J lost 5 bases, and 16 bases lay in between. CDR3 length equals 16 residues. The CDR3 DNA reads TGTGCCAGCAGCCAAGATGGATCGGGAGCGTCTGAGACCCAGTACTTC. This gives the protein CASSQDGSGASETQYF.

Many counts were recorded for this clonotype. The rearrangement links TRBV7-2 to TRBJ2-2, with TRBD2 identical over 7 bases. This CDR3 spans 15 amino acids. Germline CDR1 SGHTA, CDR2 FQGNSA. Losses at the gene ends were 2 bases for V and 6 bases for J; bases not matched to a gene: 6. DNA for the CDR3: TGTGCCAGCAGCTTAATCCGGGAGGCGGCCGGGGAGCTGTTTTTT. Translating it yields CASSLIREAAGELFF.

The V and J genes are TRBV4-1 and TRBJ1-5, with 10 positions matching TRBD1. CDR1 is MGHRA and CDR2 is YSYEKL in the germline V gene. The J segment lost 5 bases and the V segment lost 1 base, leaving 2 bases of the junction unmatched. CDR3 length: 15 amino acids. The CDR3 reads CASSQVDRGDQPQHF. The CDR3 nucleotides are TGCGCCAGCAGCCAAGTGGACAGGGGGGATCAGCCCCAGCATTTT.

This clonotype occurred many times. The chain recombines TRBV4-1 with TRBJ2-3; 7 nucleotides line up with TRBD2. This CDR3 contains 15 residues. Germline CDR1 and CDR2: MGHRA and YSYEKL. Unmatched junction bases numbered 10, after V lost 7 bases and J lost 3 bases. The chain's CDR3 is CASTLFRGRTDTQYF. The CDR3 DNA reads as TGCGCCAGCACCCTATTTCGCGGGAGAACAGATACGCAGTATTTT.

This clonotype has just a few counts. The chain links TRBV20-1 to TRBJ1-3; D unresolved. V was cut by 4 bases and J by 1 base, with 14 bases left in between. CDR1 DFQATT and CDR2 SNEGSKA come from the germline V gene (reference sequence). The CDR3 consists of 15 residues. CDR3 bases: TGCAGTGCTAAATCAGGATCTTTTTCTGGAAACACCATATATTTT. It is translated as CSAKSGSFSGNTIYF.

This clonotype has a handful of counts. The chain is built from TRBV14 and TRBJ1-1; D remains ambiguous. From germline, CDR1 is SGHDN and CDR2 FVKESK. V lost 0 bases and J lost 7, with 12 bases in between. CDR3 length equals 14 residues. The CDR3 sequence: CASSQDWVRGEAFF. DNA for the CDR3: TGTGCCAGCAGCCAAGATTGGGTACGGGGTGAAGCTTTCTTT. Drawing the rest from reference TRBV14 and TRBJ1-1, the complete variable domain is EAGVTQFPSHSVIEKGQTVTLRCDPISGHDNLYWYRRVMGKEIKFLLHFVKESKQDESGMPNNRFLAERTGGTYSTLKVQPAELEDSGVYFCASSQDWVRGEAFFGQGTRLTVV.

The chain has TRBV10-3 and TRBJ1-6; 7 positions agree with TRBD1. Trimming cost V 2 bases and J 5 bases; bases outside gene matches: 3. CDR1 is ENHRY and CDR2 is SYGVKD in the germline V gene. The CDR3 contains 15 residues. The CDR3 sequence is CAISEHRGDNSPLHF. The DNA of the CDR3 is TGTGCCATCAGTGAGCACAGGGGAGATAATTCACCCCTCCACTTT.

This chain uses TRBV4-1 with TRBJ2-3; tentative D call: TRBD1 (5 bases). CDR3 length equals 15 residues. The germline V gene has CDR1 MGHRA and CDR2 YSYEKL. Between the trimmed V and J ends, which lost 6 bases and 5 bases, there was a span of 18 bases. The CDR3 DNA reads TGCGCCAGCAGTCAAACAGGACCGCTTGGAGATACGCAGTATTTT. It is translated as CASSQTGPLGDTQYF.

This chain connects TRBV29-1 to TRBJ1-3; D unresolved. The CDR3 length is 15 residues. Trimming cost V 3 bases and J 0 bases, with 12 bases left between them. Germline loops: CDR1 SQVTM, CDR2 ANQGSEA. The CDR3 sequence: CSVEDDRSSGNTIYF. CDR3 nucleotides: TGCAGCGTTGAGGATGACCGGAGCTCTGGAAACACCATATATTTT.

The CDR3 sequence is CAYQDSSKGDTQYF. CDR3 DNA sequence: TGTGCCTATCAGGACTCAAGTAAGGGAGATACGCAGTATTTT. The chain is built from TRBV10-3 and TRBJ2-3; tentatively, D is TRBD2 (5 bases). This CDR3 is 14 amino acids long. The germline V gene has CDR1 ENHRY and CDR2 SYGVKD. Trimming pared 11 bases from V and 5 bases from J, leaving 20 bases between.

Only a few counts were recorded for this clonotype. V gene TRBV3-1 combines with J gene TRBJ2-2, with 14 bases aligning to TRBD2. The germline gives CDR1 LGHDT, CDR2 YNNKEL (reference sequence). Trimming cost V 3 bases and J 7 bases; bases outside gene matches: 4. This CDR3 is 16 amino acids long. CDR3 sequence: CASSQGLAGVGGELFF. CDR3 DNA: TGTGCCAGCAGCCAGGGACTAGCGGGAGTAGGCGGGGAGCTGTTTTTT.

This clonotype appeared many times. This chain connects TRBV29-1 to TRBJ2-3; D may be TRBD2 (5 bases). CDR1 is SQVTM, CDR2 ANQGSEA, per germline. The V gene lost 3 bases and the J gene lost 2 bases, with 9 bases spanning the gap. The CDR3 contains 13 residues. The CDR3 DNA reads as TGCAGCGTTGATGAGGGCTTCACAGATACGCAGTATTTT. It translates to CSVDEGFTDTQYF.

In DNA, the CDR3 is TGTGCCAGCAGCTTAGCCGCGACTAGCGGTACGAACACCGGGGAGCTGTTTTTT. This codes for CASSLAATSGTNTGELFF. The chain uses TRBV11-2 and TRBJ2-2; 9 bases align to TRBD2. Losses at the gene ends were 1 base for V and 0 bases for J; bases not matched to a gene: 6. Germline-derived CDR1 and CDR2 are SGHAT and FQNNGV. The CDR3 extends over 18 amino acids.

This clonotype was recorded many times. J is TRBJ2-5 and V is TRBV12-3 or TRBV12-4; 10 positions match TRBD2. CDR3 length equals 15 residues. Trimming at V came to 7 bases and at J to 4 bases, leaving 9 bases not matched to a gene. The CDR3 reads CASKLSSGRIETQYF. The DNA for the CDR3 is TGTGCCAGCAAGTTGTCTAGCGGGAGAATAGAGACCCAGTACTTC.

This clonotype was detected a few times. The gene calls are TRBV6-5 and TRBJ2-2; 7 bases match TRBD1. The ends lost 0 bases at V and 4 bases at J; junction bases unmatched: 2. In germline, CDR1 is MNHEY, CDR2 SVGAGI. The length of the CDR3 is 15 residues. The CDR3 protein is CASSYSRDSTGELFF. CDR3 in DNA: TGTGCCAGCAGTTACTCCCGGGACAGCACCGGGGAGCTGTTTTTT.

Only a few counts were recorded for this clonotype. This chain joins TRBV12-3 or TRBV12-4 and TRBJ2-1; possibly TRBD1 for D (5 bases). CDR3 length equals 15 residues. V was shortened by 2 bases and J by 5 bases, with 13 bases between the two germline ends. CDR3 region: CASSLRLTVNNEQFF. In DNA, the CDR3 is TGTGCCAGCAGTTTAAGACTGACAGTAAACAATGAGCAGTTCTTC.

The J gene is TRBJ2-3, the V gene TRBV2; D call uncertain. Per the germline V gene, CDR1 is SNHLY and CDR2 is FYNNEI. V lost 6 bases, J lost 0 bases, and 10 bases lay in between. This CDR3 has 14 residues. The CDR3 DNA reads TGTGCCAGCAGGGACGGACCTAGCACAGATACGCAGTATTTT. It is translated as CASRDGPSTDTQYF.